This record looks at one T cell receptor beta chain sequence and its context. What it binds is unknown. All patients were treatment-naive before thyroid surgery. In the original analysis: The distant-metastasis classifier for papillary thyroid cancer was built from CDR3 differences across clinicopathological groups. TCRdb re-analyzed the PCR reads through MiXCR. Here the V and J calls rest on TCRdb's processing, not on the authors' analysis. The sample has about 20,000 clones; more than 15% are singletons. The entry originates in a study of metastatic and nonmetastatic thyroid tumors. Overall study context: Comparative analysis of repertoires was undertaken across blood and tumor or nodule tissue obtained from malignant and benign thyroid patients. Notes on the study in general: The reported finding was significantly higher TCR beta diversity in malignant thyroid tumors relative to benign nodules, in blood and tumor.

The CDR3 runs 14 residues. With 11 bases removed from V and 3 bases from J, the gap between germline ends came to 17 bases. Germline CDR1 SNHLY, CDR2 FYNNEI. The source of this sequence is a female donor with papillary thyroid cancer or a benign thyroid nodule (not recorded which). Some clones in this sample may be carry-over from other donors' samples. The V and J genes are TRBV2 and TRBJ2-1; D might be TRBD1 or TRBD2, each matching 5 bases. Sample: tumor tissue. CDR3 in amino acids: CARSRGRGYNEQFF. DNA for the CDR3: TGTGCCCGCTCGAGGGGCCGAGGCTACAATGAGCAGTTCTTC.